In this sample, the clone carrying this T cell receptor beta chain turned up many times. Its specificity is not known. The length of the CDR3 is 14 residues. Germline CDR1 reads GTSNPN; CDR2 reads SVGIG (reference sequence). Trimming at V came to 0 bases and at J to 4 bases, leaving 5 bases not matched to a gene. The sample comes from a study of Graves' ophthalmopathy and Graves' hyperthyroidism. Whole-study results and caveats: Ophthalmopathy progression prediction by the model yielded a sensitivity of 55% to 71% and a specificity of 72.22%.

RNA transcripts served as template for amplifying TCR beta CDR3 sequences. HTBI primers were employed in first-round RT-PCR, then a second-round multiplex PCR followed. Via MiXCR, TCRdb re-called the multiplex PCR reads, giving one row per CDR3 protein. Of some 160,000 distinct CDR3 sequences in the sample, approximately 40% were seen once. This TCR was sampled from a man in his thirties or forties with Graves' ophthalmopathy. The rearrangement links TRBV30 to TRBJ2-5; the match to TRBD1 covers 7 bases. Source material: peripheral blood. The CDR3 here is CAWSVGQFGETQYF. The DNA of the CDR3 is TGTGCCTGGAGTGTGGGACAGTTTGGAGAGACCCAGTACTTC.